The sequence of this T cell receptor beta chain was determined in a study of shared clonotypes between healthy human individuals. The donors were all Caucasian adults (living in Nashville, Tennessee). This CDR3 has 12 residues. In germline, CDR1 is SEHNR, CDR2 FQNEAQ (reference sequence). Trimming left V 3 bases short and J 5 bases short, with 4 bases between. The protocol was immunoSEQ multiplex PCR, while the TCRdb copy is restricted to in-frame clones and leaves out a portion. The table has about 470,000 clones, about 76% seen once. The chain joins TRBV7-9 to TRBJ2-2, with D unclear. The source material was PBMCs. The clonotype originates from a woman in her 40s in good health. Some clones in this sample may be carry-over from other donors' samples. The DNA of the CDR3 is TGTGCCAGCAGCTTCAGTACCGGGGAGCTGTTTTTT. Translation gives CASSFSTGELFF.